Below, one TCR beta chain is given with its context. The data stem from a study of blood T cell repertoires in COVID-19. In the authors' methods: Using reference gene primer amplification, nucleated cell counts were estimated. TCRdb's copy holds only in-frame clones and misses some; the assay was immunoSEQ multiplex PCR. V and J calls and clone size are given by that table; D and trimming were obtained from the DNA. The repertoire holds approximately 480,000 clones, with roughly 90% as singletons. CDR1 SGHAT and CDR2 FQNNGV come from the germline V gene. The CDR3 is made up of 13 amino acids. V lost 5 bases and J lost 11, with 18 bases in between.

This TCR came from a woman under 30 who had recovered from COVID-19. Material for sequencing was PBMCs or T cells enriched from blood (not recorded which). The rearrangement uses TRBV11-2 and TRBJ1-1; weak D call: TRBD1 (6 bases). The CDR3: CASSREQGTGAFF. DNA of the CDR3: TGTGCCAGCAGCCGCGAACAGGGAACCGGGGCTTTCTTT.